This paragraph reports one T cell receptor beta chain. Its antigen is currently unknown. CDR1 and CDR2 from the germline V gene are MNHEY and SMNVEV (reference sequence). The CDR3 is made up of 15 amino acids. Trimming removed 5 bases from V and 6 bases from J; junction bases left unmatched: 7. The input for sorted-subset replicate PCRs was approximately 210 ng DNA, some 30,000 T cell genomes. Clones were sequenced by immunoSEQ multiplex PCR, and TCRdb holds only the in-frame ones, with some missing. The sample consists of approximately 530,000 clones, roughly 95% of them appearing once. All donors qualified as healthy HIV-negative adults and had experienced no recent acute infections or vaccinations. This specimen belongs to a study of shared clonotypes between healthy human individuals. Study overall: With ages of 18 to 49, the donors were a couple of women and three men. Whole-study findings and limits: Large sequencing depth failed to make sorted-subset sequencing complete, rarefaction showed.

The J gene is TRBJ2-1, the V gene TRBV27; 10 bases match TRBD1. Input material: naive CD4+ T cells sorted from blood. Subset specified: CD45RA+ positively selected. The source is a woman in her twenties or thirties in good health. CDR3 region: CASSPGTGVSNEQFF. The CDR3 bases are TGTGCCAGCAGTCCCGGGACAGGGGTCAGCAATGAGCAGTTCTTC.